The 28 T cell receptor beta chains below were found in one sample sequenced in a study of blood T cell repertoires in COVID-19. Data came from immunoSEQ multiplex PCR; TCRdb stores just in-frame clones and leaves some out. Of 100,000 to 130,000 clones detected, about three quarters appear once; the ten largest clones hold 1.8%. Specimen: peripheral blood. All receptors derive from a woman in her thirties or forties with acute or convalescent COVID-19.

This clone was recorded only once. CDR3 sequence reads: CASRDRTGQRQPQHF. The CDR3 DNA reads TGTGCCAGCAGGGATAGGACAGGGCAAAGACAGCCCCAGCATTTT. This chain links TRBV2 with TRBJ1-5, with 8 bases identical to TRBD1. Trimming cost V 6 bases and J 7 bases; bases outside gene matches: 11. The CDR3 extends over 15 amino acids. Germline values: CDR1 SNHLY, CDR2 FYNNEI.

This clone has a handful of counts. The V call is TRBV2, the J call TRBJ2-3; weak D call: TRBD2 (7 bases). CDR3 size: 17 residues. Trimming removed 0 bases from V and 0 bases from J, with 13 bases in between. Germline V CDR1 and CDR2: SNHLY, FYNNEI. For the CDR3, the DNA is TGTGCCAGCAGTGAAGCGGGGGGGCGGTTAAGCACAGATACGCAGTATTTT. Translation: CASSEAGGRLSTDTQYF.

This clone has a count of ten or more. The CDR3: CASSEDRDSTRTDTQYF. CDR3 sequence (DNA): TGTGCCAGCAGTGAAGATCGAGACTCCACTCGTACAGATACGCAGTATTTT. This chain joins TRBV6-1 and TRBJ2-3; no firm D call. The CDR3 has 17 amino acids. Germline CDR1 MNHNS, CDR2 SASEGT. The V and J ends lost 1 base and 3 bases respectively, with 17 bases between them.

V is TRBV27 and J is TRBJ1-5, with TRBD1 matching over 8 bases. Germline CDR1 reads MNHEY; CDR2 reads SMNVEV (reference sequence). The CDR3 consists of 19 residues. V lost 5 bases, J lost 2 bases, and 17 bases stayed unmatched. CDR3 residues: CASSLHRGSRVSGNQPQHF. In nucleotides, the CDR3 is TGTGCCAGCAGTCTCCACAGGGGGTCGCGAGTTAGCGGCAATCAGCCCCAGCATTTT.

This chain links TRBV4-1 with TRBJ1-6; D remains unclear. This CDR3 contains 15 residues. Trimming cost V 7 bases and J 7 bases, with 17 bases left between them. Germline-derived CDR1 and CDR2 are MGHRA and YSYEKL. The CDR3 DNA reads as TGCGCCAGCAATCCTCGAGAGGGAGAGAATTCACCCCTCCACTTT. This sequence encodes CASNPREGENSPLHF.

V and J are TRBV12-3 or TRBV12-4 and TRBJ2-7; possibly TRBD1 for D (6 bases). The V end lost 5 bases, the J end lost 9 bases, and 14 bases lay between the germline ends. The CDR3 loop spans 12 amino acids. The CDR3 sequence is CASSRGQLRQYF. CDR3 in DNA: TGTGCCAGCAGTCGTGGACAGCTCAGGCAGTACTTC.

The chain is built from TRBV28 and TRBJ1-4, with TRBD1 matching over 11 bases. Looked up from germline, CDR1 is MDHEN and CDR2 is SYDVKM. This CDR3 has 14 residues. Trimming removed 6 bases from V and 7 bases from J; junction bases left unmatched: 4. CDR3 bases: TGTGCCAGCAGGGGGACAGGGGGTTCTGAAAAACTGTTTTTT. Translating it yields CASRGTGGSEKLFF.

This clone has more than one count but fewer than ten. The chain employs TRBV27 and TRBJ1-6; TRBD1 agrees at 9 bases. CDR1 and CDR2 (germline): MNHEY, SMNVEV (reference sequence). V gave up 6 bases and J gave up 10 bases; unmatched junction bases: 7. This CDR3 is built from 14 residues. DNA of the CDR3: TGTGCCAGCAGCACCGGGACAGGGTGGTCACCCCTCCACTTT. Its translation is CASSTGTGWSPLHF.

The chain employs TRBV12-3 or TRBV12-4 and TRBJ2-3, with D possibly matching TRBD1 (5 bases). The CDR3 has 12 amino acids. Trimming pared 6 bases from V and 5 bases from J, leaving 9 bases between. The CDR3 reads CASSQQVDTQYF. As DNA, the CDR3 is TGTGCCAGCAGCCAACAGGTAGATACGCAGTATTTT.

The V and J genes are TRBV2 and TRBJ2-1; TRBD2 matches 8 bases. J gave up 2 bases and V 6 bases, and 6 bases lay outside the gene matches. This CDR3 region has 15 residues. CDR1 SNHLY and CDR2 FYNNEI come from the germline V gene. The CDR3 DNA is TGTGCCAGCAGACCCAGCGGGAGTACCTACAATGAGCAGTTCTTC. Translating gives CASRPSGSTYNEQFF.

The J gene is TRBJ1-5, the V gene TRBV9; 9 bases line up with TRBD1. This CDR3 comprises 14 residues. After removal of 4 bases from V and 4 bases from J, the junction contained 3 bases not matched to a gene. CDR1 is SGDLS and CDR2 is YYNGEE in the germline V gene. CDR3 residues: CASSPGQGNQPQHF. As DNA, the CDR3 is TGTGCCAGCAGCCCAGGACAGGGGAATCAGCCCCAGCATTTT.

The chain links TRBV27 to TRBJ2-2; D might be TRBD2 (5 bases). From germline, CDR1 is MNHEY and CDR2 SMNVEV (reference sequence). CDR3 length: 14 residues. V was cut by 0 bases and J by 4 bases, with 6 bases left in between. The chain's CDR3 is CASSLSRATGELFF. The DNA for the CDR3 is TGTGCCAGCAGTTTATCGAGGGCCACCGGGGAGCTGTTTTTT.

V gene TRBV9 combines with J gene TRBJ2-2, with 9 nucleotides matching TRBD1. Germline V gives CDR1 SGDLS, CDR2 YYNGEE. J was trimmed by 0 bases and V by 4 bases; bases with no gene match: 7. The CDR3 runs to 17 residues. The CDR3: CASSPRQGGANTGELFF. The DNA of the CDR3 is TGTGCCAGCAGCCCTCGACAGGGGGGGGCGAACACCGGGGAGCTGTTTTTT.

This sequence joins TRBV20-1 and TRBJ2-3; TRBD2 is a possible D gene (6 bases). Germline values: CDR1 DFQATT, CDR2 SNEGSKA (reference sequence). Trimming took 3 bases from V and 3 from J, leaving 13 bases between them. The CDR3 has 14 residues. The CDR3 spells CSASVGGTTDTQYF. In DNA form, the CDR3 reads TGCAGTGCTAGTGTGGGGGGTACTACAGATACGCAGTATTTT.

This clone appeared once. This chain links TRBV30 with TRBJ1-5; D is uncertain. Trimming removed 0 bases from V and 4 bases from J, with 7 bases in between. Looked up from germline, CDR1 is GTSNPN and CDR2 is SVGIG (reference sequence). The CDR3 runs to 13 residues. In DNA form, the CDR3 reads TGTGCCTGGAGTGTGGAGGGAAATCAGCCCCAGCATTTT. Protein product: CAWSVEGNQPQHF. Complete variable domain (other parts from reference TRBV30 and TRBJ1-5): SQTIHQWPATLVQPVGSPLSLECTVEGTSNPNLYWYRQAAGRGLQLLFYSVGIGQISSEVPQNLSASRPQDRQFILSSKKLLLSDSGFYLCAWSVEGNQPQHFGDGTRLSIL.

The table lists this clone with many counts. The V call is TRBV10-3, the J call TRBJ1-5; 7 positions match TRBD1. Germline V gene lookup returns CDR1 ENHRY and CDR2 SYGVKD. V lost 5 bases and J lost 5; bases outside the gene matches: 9. This CDR3 comprises 15 residues. The CDR3 sequence: CAISKTGNGDQPQHF. The CDR3 DNA sequence: TGTGCCATCAGTAAGACAGGGAATGGGGATCAGCCCCAGCATTTT.

This clone was observed a handful of times. In nucleotides, the CDR3 is TGTGCCAGCCACCCGGTAGCTAGCGGGGGTGAGCAGTTCTTC. It is translated as CASHPVASGGEQFF. This chain links TRBV19 with TRBJ2-1; the match to TRBD2 covers 10 bases. V trimming: 9 bases; J trimming: 9 bases; junction bases outside the gene matches: 11. The CDR3 covers 14 residues. Germline CDR1 and CDR2: LNHDA and SQIVND (reference sequence).

The chain recombines TRBV11-2 with TRBJ2-7, with TRBD1 matching 9 bases. Looked up from germline, CDR1 is SGHAT and CDR2 is FQNNGV. Trimming took 2 bases from V and 3 from J; bases not matched to a gene: 11. CDR3 length: 17 residues. In DNA form, the CDR3 reads TGTGCCAGCAGCTTACCGGCCGGGACAGGGAAGATCTACGAGCAGTACTTC. Translating it yields CASSLPAGTGKIYEQYF.

The sample holds a few counts of this clone. The gene calls are TRBV14 and TRBJ1-3; no definite D call. The V and J ends lost 1 base and 0 bases respectively, with 10 bases between them. From germline, CDR1 is SGHDN and CDR2 FVKESK. The CDR3 consists of 16 residues. CDR3 region: CASSQGRVYSGNTIYF. In DNA, the CDR3 is TGTGCCAGCAGCCAAGGGAGGGTATACTCTGGAAACACCATATATTTT. Drawing the rest from reference TRBV14 and TRBJ1-3, the complete variable domain is EAGVTQFPSHSVIEKGQTVTLRCDPISGHDNLYWYRRVMGKEIKFLLHFVKESKQDESGMPNNRFLAERTGGTYSTLKVQPAELEDSGVYFCASSQGRVYSGNTIYFGEGSWLTVV.

This clone was counted once. The rearrangement joins TRBV6-1 to TRBJ2-2, with 13 bases fitting TRBD2. Germline loops: CDR1 MNHNS, CDR2 SASEGT. The CDR3 covers 18 residues. With V trimmed by 2 bases and J by 8 bases, 11 bases remained unmatched. The CDR3 nucleotides read TGTGCCAGCAGTGAAATCTTTGGACTAGCGGGGGTTCGTGGGGAGCTGTTTTTT. Amino acids: CASSEIFGLAGVRGELFF.

The gene calls are TRBV2 and TRBJ1-6; D gene ambiguous. With 3 bases removed from V and 13 bases from J, the gap between germline ends came to 19 bases. Germline-derived CDR1 and CDR2 are SNHLY and FYNNEI. The CDR3 is made up of 15 amino acids. The CDR3: CASSDNRSPAGPLHF. CDR3 nucleotide sequence: TGTGCCAGCAGTGACAACCGATCGCCGGCGGGGCCCCTCCACTTT.

This clone was picked up a small number of times. J is TRBJ2-7 and V is TRBV3-1 (or the pseudogene TRBV3-2); D may be TRBD1 (6 bases). CDR1 LGHDT and CDR2 YNNKEL come from the germline V gene (reference sequence). Trimming took off 4 bases at V and 3 bases at J, with 13 bases between the two ends. This CDR3 comprises 14 residues. Here the CDR3 reads CASSPEGGNYEQYF. DNA for the CDR3: TGTGCCAGCAGCCCCGAAGGGGGAAACTACGAGCAGTACTTC.

The chain combines TRBV11-2 with TRBJ1-1; D possibly corresponds to TRBD1 (6 bases). V lost 4 bases, J lost 1 base, and 13 bases lay in between. Per the germline V gene, CDR1 is SGHAT and CDR2 is FQNNGV. The CDR3 is 15 residues long. The CDR3 is CASSSRQGKNTEAFF. CDR3 in DNA: TGTGCCAGCAGCTCCAGGCAGGGGAAGAACACTGAAGCTTTCTTT.

The chain employs TRBV12-3 or TRBV12-4 and TRBJ2-5; D is unclear. The V gene lost 3 bases and the J gene lost 2 bases, with 4 bases spanning the gap. The CDR3 loop spans 12 amino acids. The CDR3 sequence is CASSFQQETQYF. The DNA of the CDR3 is TGTGCCAGCAGTTTCCAACAAGAGACCCAGTACTTC.

The rearrangement uses TRBV10-2 and TRBJ2-3; 9 bases agree with TRBD2. CDR3 length: 15 amino acids. Germline loops: CDR1 WSHSY, CDR2 SAAADI. J lost 2 bases, V lost 6 bases, and 6 bases had no gene match. The CDR3 nucleotides are TGCGCCAGCAGCGACCTAGCGGGGACCACAGATACGCAGTATTTT. Translated, it gives CASSDLAGTTDTQYF.

V gene TRBV7-2 combines with J gene TRBJ2-2; D uncertain. Trimming cost V 2 bases and J 6 bases, with 10 bases left between them. Germline lookup yields CDR1 SGHTA and CDR2 FQGNSA. This CDR3 comprises 14 residues. This CDR3 reads CASSLYQEPGELFF. As DNA, the CDR3 is TGTGCCAGCAGCTTATATCAGGAACCCGGGGAGCTGTTTTTT.

V is TRBV7-3 and J is TRBJ2-1; 9 nucleotides agree with TRBD1. The J segment lost 4 bases and the V segment lost 0 bases, leaving 7 bases of the junction unmatched. The CDR3 has 17 amino acids. The V gene's germline CDR1 is SGHTA and CDR2 FQGTGA. CDR3 sequence: CASSLTPPGQGYNEQFF. The CDR3 DNA reads as TGTGCCAGCAGCTTAACTCCACCGGGACAGGGATACAATGAGCAGTTCTTC.

This clone was seen a single time. J is TRBJ1-3 and V is TRBV6-5; D not resolved. CDR3 size: 16 residues. The V end was cut by 2 bases, the J end by 2 bases, with 13 bases between. The germline gives CDR1 MNHEY, CDR2 SVGAGI. This CDR3 reads CASSYGGSGTGNTIYF. Written as DNA, the CDR3 is TGTGCCAGCAGTTACGGAGGAAGTGGAACTGGAAACACCATATATTTT.